This TCR beta chain is drawn from a study of CD8+ T cells in alopecia areata. Study summary: The drug, oral tofacitinib, was given to treated patients at 5 to 10 mg twice daily.

RNA was isolated and reverse transcribed to cDNA, the sequencing template. Using immunoSEQ multiplex PCR, the repertoire was profiled, and TCRdb retains in-frame clones only, with some absent. The sample lists several thousand clones, 55% to 70% occurring once. General study points: Patients shared TCRs less clearly than mice did, possibly for HLA-related reasons. Alopecia totalis/universalis scalp especially showed more expanded CD8+ clones than normal scalp.

Punch biopsies of lesional scalp, plus peripheral blood, were taken from alopecia areata patients. A word on this clone: The antigen remains undetermined.

The source material was skin, sampled at week 0. The TCR was taken from a human donor with alopecia areata.

CDR3 amino acids: CASSIRDRGPAYEQYF. Here the CDR3 DNA reads TGTGCCAGCAGCATACGGGACAGGGGACCTGCCTACGAGCAGTACTTC. This chain joins TRBV5-6 and TRBJ2-7, with 10 bases fitting TRBD1. Germline V CDR1 and CDR2: SGHDT, YYEEEE. J gave up 2 bases and V 4 bases, and 9 bases lay outside the gene matches. The CDR3 runs 16 residues. Full variable domain (missing parts from reference TRBV5-6 and TRBJ2-7): DAGVTQSPTHLIKTRGQQVTLRCSPKSGHDTVSWYQQALGQGPQFIFQYYEEEERQRGNFPDRFSGHQFPNYSSELNVNALLLGDSALYLCASSIRDRGPAYEQYFGPGTRLTVT.